These 26 T cell receptor beta chains share one sample of origin, sequenced in a study of Ad26.COV2.S vaccination and SARS-CoV-2 variants. The treatment is: about 20 received Ad26.COV2.S at low or high dose, single or two shots; roughly five received placebo; per-sample allocation not given. Repertoires come from day 63 after the first vaccine or placebo injection. Generated by immunoSEQ multiplex PCR, the TCRdb table keeps only in-frame clones and is missing some. The table records some 350,000 clones, 85% to 90% of them present only once. Sequenced here: peripheral blood, sampled in a trial of Ad26.COV2.S vaccine versus placebo. These TCRs come from a person aged 18-60 years who received the Ad26.COV2.S COVID-19 vaccine or a placebo.

The gene calls are TRBV3-1 (or the pseudogene TRBV3-2) and TRBJ2-3; D is unresolved. CDR1 is LGHDT and CDR2 is YNNKEL in the germline V gene (reference sequence). V lost 3 bases and J 5 bases, leaving 12 bases between the germline ends. The CDR3 sequence is 14 residues long. This CDR3 is CASSHSPTVDTQYF. Here the CDR3 DNA reads TGTGCCAGCAGCCACAGTCCGACCGTAGATACGCAGTATTTT.

The gene calls are TRBV10-3 and TRBJ2-7; TRBD1 is a possible D gene (6 bases). The CDR3 spans 12 residues. Germline CDR1 reads ENHRY; CDR2 reads SYGVKD. With 5 bases removed from V and 1 base from J, the gap between germline ends came to 6 bases. CDR3 in DNA: TGTGCCATCAGTACAGGGTCCTACGAGCAGTACTTC. Translated, it gives CAISTGSYEQYF.

The rearrangement links TRBV5-1 to TRBJ1-2, with D unclear. V lost 3 bases, J lost 0 bases, and 9 bases lay in between. CDR3 length: 14 residues. The germline V gene has CDR1 SGHRS and CDR2 YFSETQ. The CDR3 region is CASSSAATNYGYTF. CDR3 DNA: TGCGCCAGCAGCTCGGCGGCGACTAACTATGGCTACACCTTC.

This clone has just one count. This chain joins TRBV15 and TRBJ2-5, with a tentative D call TRBD2 (5 bases). V dropped 1 base and J dropped 1 base, with 16 bases sitting between them. The CDR3 length is 17 residues. CDR1 LNHNV and CDR2 YYDKDF come from the germline V gene (reference sequence). The chain's CDR3 is CATSRVGSGIRQETQYF. The CDR3 nucleotides read TGTGCCACCAGCAGAGTGGGATCCGGGATTCGCCAAGAGACCCAGTACTTC.

The chain recombines TRBV24-1 with TRBJ2-7, with 10 bases lining up with TRBD2. Germline CDR1 is KGHDR and CDR2 is SFDVKD. The ends lost 4 bases at V and 4 bases at J; junction bases unmatched: 12. The CDR3 totals 17 residues. This CDR3 reads CATSEAFQREGPYEQYV. CDR3 DNA sequence: TGTGCCACCAGTGAGGCTTTTCAGCGGGAGGGCCCATACGAGCAGTACGTC.

CDR3 protein: CASSDVRMGRESPRDDGYTF. The CDR3 bases are TGTGCCAGCAGTGACGTAAGGATGGGGAGGGAGTCACCCCGGGACGATGGCTACACCTTC. The V call is TRBV6-1, the J call TRBJ1-2; TRBD1 might be the D (5 bases). V was trimmed by 3 bases and J by 6 bases, leaving 32 bases between them. The CDR3 contains 20 residues. Germline V gene sequence: CDR1 MNHNS, CDR2 SASEGT.

The rearrangement joins TRBV19 to TRBJ2-7; D remains unclear. CDR1 and CDR2 (germline): LNHDA, SQIVND (reference sequence). The CDR3 spans 12 residues. V was cut by 4 bases and J by 4 bases, with 8 bases left in between. CDR3 protein: CASSRTPYEQYF. In DNA, the CDR3 is TGTGCCAGTAGTAGGACCCCGTACGAGCAGTACTTC.

The V and J genes are TRBV5-4 and TRBJ2-1, with 7 positions matching TRBD1. This CDR3 is built from 15 residues. From germline, CDR1 is SGHNT and CDR2 YYREEE (reference sequence). The V gene end was trimmed by 2 bases and the J gene end by 7 bases; junction bases not matched to a gene: 9. The CDR3 nucleotides read TGTGCCAGCAGCTTTCTCGGGACAGAAAGAAATGAGCAGTTCTTC. The encoded protein is CASSFLGTERNEQFF.

This clone was seen once. V and J are TRBV4-3 and TRBJ2-3, with D possibly being TRBD2 (5 bases). The CDR3 covers 15 residues. V was pared by 0 bases and J by 4 bases, with 11 bases between. Germline lookup yields CDR1 LGHNA and CDR2 YSLEER. The CDR3 DNA is TGCGCCAGCAGCCAAGATAGCGATGAGGCAGATACGCAGTATTTT. Amino acid sequence: CASSQDSDEADTQYF.

The chain links TRBV18 to TRBJ1-2; 10 positions match TRBD1. The CDR3 runs 14 residues. Per the germline V gene, CDR1 is KGHSH and CDR2 is LQKENI. The ends lost 5 bases at V and 6 bases at J; junction bases unmatched: 6. The chain's CDR3 is CASSWDRGDNGYTF. The CDR3 DNA is TGTGCCAGCTCATGGGACAGGGGAGACAATGGCTACACCTTC.

This clone was detected only a few times. V and J are TRBV7-9 and TRBJ2-7, with D unresolved. Per the germline V gene, CDR1 is SEHNR and CDR2 is FQNEAQ (reference sequence). The CDR3 length is 9 residues. The CDR3 DNA is TGTGCCAGCAGCTCGCAGAGGATCGTC. It encodes CASSSQRIV.

The rearrangement uses TRBV9 and TRBJ2-5, with TRBD2 matching 9 bases. With 3 bases clipped from V and 4 bases from J, the junction kept 13 bases outside the gene matches. This CDR3 is 17 amino acids long. Germline V gives CDR1 SGDLS, CDR2 YYNGEE. Written as DNA, the CDR3 is TGTGCCAGCAGCGCTCCCTCCGCCCTAGCGGGGCGAGAGACCCAGTACTTC. This encodes CASSAPSALAGRETQYF.

The chain employs TRBV19 and TRBJ1-1; TRBD1 is a possible D gene (5 bases). V gave up 8 bases and J gave up 11 bases, with 12 bases separating them. Per the germline V gene, CDR1 is LNHDA and CDR2 is SQIVND (reference sequence). The CDR3 loop spans 10 amino acids. In DNA form, the CDR3 reads TGTGCCAGTGGGACCCCAACCGCTTTCTTT. Amino acids: CASGTPTAFF.

The chain couples TRBV6-2 or TRBV6-3 to TRBJ1-1; D might be TRBD1 (5 bases). V was pared by 5 bases and J by 1 base, with 5 bases between. Germline CDR1 MNHEY, CDR2 SVGEGT. The CDR3 runs 12 residues. CDR3 loop: CASSGGNTEAFF. CDR3 nucleotide sequence: TGTGCCAGCAGTGGGGGGAACACTGAAGCTTTCTTT.

The chain recombines TRBV19 with TRBJ2-5, with TRBD2 as a possible D gene (5 bases). V gave up 6 bases and J gave up 2 bases, with 10 bases separating them. This CDR3 is built from 13 residues. CDR1 and CDR2 (germline): LNHDA, SQIVND (reference sequence). CDR3: CASSLLGQETQYF. Written as DNA, the CDR3 is TGTGCCAGTAGCTTACTAGGGCAAGAGACCCAGTACTTC.

The chain employs TRBV19 and TRBJ1-5, with 8 bases lining up with TRBD1. CDR3 size: 15 residues. The J segment lost 0 bases and the V segment lost 7 bases, leaving 5 bases of the junction unmatched. Germline V CDR1 and CDR2: LNHDA, SQIVND (reference sequence). CDR3 in DNA: TGTGCCAGTACGCGGACAGGGTATAGCAATCAGCCCCAGCATTTT. Its protein product is CASTRTGYSNQPQHF.

V and J are TRBV4-2 and TRBJ1-3; TRBD1 matches 9 bases. The CDR3 covers 15 residues. Per the germline V gene, CDR1 is LGHNA and CDR2 is YNFKEQ. J lost 3 bases, V lost 1 base, and 1 base had no gene match. The CDR3 nucleotides are TGTGCCAGCAGCCAAGGGGACAGGGATGGAAACACCATATATTTT. Residues: CASSQGDRDGNTIYF.

This CDR3 reads CASSQGQNNSPLHF. The DNA for the CDR3 is TGTGCCAGCAGCCAAGGGCAGAATAATTCACCCCTCCACTTT. The J gene is TRBJ1-6, the V gene TRBV3-1 (or the pseudogene TRBV3-2); D call uncertain. The CDR3 is 14 amino acids. The V end was cut by 1 base, the J end by 5 bases, with 6 bases between. Germline CDR1 reads LGHDT; CDR2 reads YNNKEL (reference sequence).

V gene TRBV4-3 combines with J gene TRBJ2-2; D may be TRBD1 or TRBD2 (5 bases each). V lost 0 bases, J lost 7 bases, and 15 bases lay in between. The V gene's germline CDR1 is LGHNA and CDR2 YSLEER. The CDR3 spans 16 residues. The chain's CDR3 is CASSQDPVGRGGELFF. In DNA, the CDR3 is TGCGCCAGCAGCCAAGATCCGGTGGGACGAGGCGGGGAGCTGTTTTTT.

The chain couples TRBV6-5 to TRBJ1-2; D may be TRBD1 (5 bases). Germline-derived CDR1 and CDR2 are MNHEY and SVGAGI. Trimming pared 10 bases from V and 5 bases from J, leaving 17 bases between. The CDR3 is 13 residues long. CDR3 loop: CATTGGFGYGYTF. Here the CDR3 DNA reads TGTGCCACCACAGGCGGATTTGGGTATGGCTACACCTTC.

The chain is built from TRBV10-1 and TRBJ1-1, with 9 positions matching TRBD1. This CDR3 comprises 16 residues. V shed 6 bases and J 4 bases; nucleotides not matched to a gene: 12. Germline loops: CDR1 WNHNN, CDR2 SYGVQD (reference sequence). The CDR3 DNA reads TGCGCCAGCAGAAGCGGACAGGGGAGAGGAGCCACTGAAGCTTTCTTT. The encoded protein is CASRSGQGRGATEAFF.

This clone was observed a handful of times. V usage is TRBV7-9 and J usage is TRBJ1-2, with 10 positions matching TRBD1. The CDR3 extends over 16 amino acids. J was trimmed by 7 bases and V by 6 bases; bases with no gene match: 14. Germline values: CDR1 SEHNR, CDR2 FQNEAQ (reference sequence). The CDR3 nucleotides read TGTGCCAGCAGTTACGCCGGGACAGGGGAAATAGTTGGCTACACCTTC. Its protein product is CASSYAGTGEIVGYTF.

This chain connects TRBV9 to TRBJ2-3; TRBD1 aligns across 7 bases. The ends lost 4 bases at V and 2 bases at J; junction bases unmatched: 16. The CDR3 contains 18 residues. CDR1 and CDR2 from the germline V gene are SGDLS and YYNGEE. As DNA, the CDR3 is TGTGCCAGCAGCATAACCCGCGCCGGGACAGAGAACACAGATACGCAGTATTTT. Translated, it gives CASSITRAGTENTDTQYF.

This clone was recorded only once. The chain carries TRBV4-1 and TRBJ2-1, with D perhaps TRBD1 (6 bases). The CDR3 contains 19 residues. Trimming cost V 1 base and J 9 bases, with 28 bases left between them. CDR1 and CDR2 (germline): MGHRA, YSYEKL. The CDR3 DNA reads as TGCGCCAGCAGCCAAGGCCCAGGGGTAGACCCAGTTTCGGCGGCTGAGCAGTTCTTC. Protein product: CASSQGPGVDPVSAAEQFF.

V is TRBV28 and J is TRBJ1-1, with D maybe TRBD1 (5 bases). This CDR3 contains 16 residues. The germline CDR1 and CDR2 sequences are MDHEN and SYDVKM. The V end lost 4 bases, the J end lost 11 bases, and 26 bases lay between the germline ends. The CDR3 DNA follows: TGTGCCAGCAGTTCCGTTACATTACCATTTCAGGGTAAGGCTTTCTTT. Encoded protein: CASSSVTLPFQGKAFF.

The chain combines TRBV7-8 with TRBJ2-2; D perhaps matches TRBD2 (5 bases). The CDR3 spans 16 residues. Germline V gene data show CDR1 as SGHVS and CDR2 as FQNEAQ. The V gene lost 1 base and the J gene lost 4 bases, with 13 bases spanning the gap. CDR3 bases: TGTGCCAGCAGCTTAGTCGGAGGCTCTTTCACCGGGGAGCTGTTTTTT. Translating gives CASSLVGGSFTGELFF.